This T cell receptor beta chain was retrieved from a study of cytomegalovirus exposure and HLA in healthy donors. General study results and limits: Later, TCR association rates were found to vary by HLA locus, highest for DRB1 and lowest for HLA-C. Across all donors, roughly uniform sequencing depth was an assumption of the presence/absence analyses. Later on, an analysis found that several of the most significant clusters appeared to be linked to common viral pathogens, which included parvovirus B19. Analysis was performed later, and it showed HLA-associated TCR beta chains to be more clonally expanded than equally common others.

The CDR3 runs to 16 residues. Germline V gene lookup returns CDR1 WNHNN and CDR2 SYGVQD (reference sequence). V lost 0 bases and J lost 0, with 11 bases in between. Notes on this clone: The antigen is undetermined.

A multiplex PCR was run with 60 Vbeta primers and 13 Jbeta primers. TCRdb's table, derived via immunoSEQ multiplex PCR, lists solely in-frame clones and lacks some. Of fewer than 200,000 clones listed, around 76% are singletons. The sequenced sample was PBMCs. The receptor comes from a female donor in good health and CMV-seronegative. V is TRBV10-1 and J is TRBJ1-1; D uncertain. This CDR3 is CASSESVPTLNTEAFF. The CDR3 DNA follows: TGCGCCAGCAGTGAGTCTGTCCCGACATTGAACACTGAAGCTTTCTTT.